Listed below are T cell receptor beta chains from one sample, sequenced in a study of CD8+ T cells in alopecia areata. Measured with immunoSEQ multiplex PCR; TCRdb has only the in-frame clones, and not every one. This table has 65,000 to 100,000 clones, about 51% appearing once. Sequenced material: NKG2D-high CD8+ T cells sorted from blood. These receptors all stem from a human donor with alopecia areata. Each CDR3 is given with its conserved first and last residue. D genes are given only for firm matches. The size field is filled for only some rows; it gives once, few, many or a size class.

TGTGCCAGCAGCTTAGGCGGGGTAGCCAAAAACATTCAGTACTTC,CASSLGGVAKNIQYF,TRBV13,-,TRBJ2-4,few
TGTGCCTGGGAACCAGGGAACACTGAAGCTTTCTTT,CAWEPGNTEAFF,TRBV30,-,TRBJ1-1,-
TGCAGCGTCATCCGGGACGGAGATTCCTACGAGCAGTACTTC,CSVIRDGDSYEQYF,TRBV29-1,-,TRBJ2-7,few
TGTGCCAGCAGTTCCGGGTCGCATAATGAAAAACTGTTTTTT,CASSSGSHNEKLFF,TRBV27,-,TRBJ1-4,-
TGCGCCAGCAGCCAGGGGACTGGGTTTCGCTCCTACGAGCAGTACTTC,CASSQGTGFRSYEQYF,TRBV4-3,-,TRBJ2-7,-
TGCAGCGTTGACAGGGAAACAACTAATGAAAAACTGTTTTTT,CSVDRETTNEKLFF,TRBV29-1,-,TRBJ1-4,-
TGTGCCAGCAGTAGACTAGCGGGGACCAATGAGCAGTTCTTC,CASSRLAGTNEQFF,TRBV6-5,TRBD2,TRBJ2-1,-
TGTGCCAGCAGTGAAGGGGACAGGGACTGGGAGACCCAGTACTTC,CASSEGDRDWETQYF,TRBV25-1,TRBD1,TRBJ2-5,medium-sized
TGTGCCAGCAGTTTTCAGACCCTCTCCTACGAGCAGTACTTC,CASSFQTLSYEQYF,TRBV28,-,TRBJ2-7,-
TGTGCCAGCAGTTACTTGGGAGCCGGCGATGAAAAACTGTTTTTT,CASSYLGAGDEKLFF,TRBV6-6,-,TRBJ1-4,-
TGCGCCAGCAGCCAAGATCCTGGACAGCTAGAGACCCAGTACTTC,CASSQDPGQLETQYF,TRBV4-1,-,TRBJ2-5,-
TGTGCCAGCAGCGCAGGGTTCGAGACAGATACGCAGTATTTT,CASSAGFETDTQYF,TRBV13,-,TRBJ2-3,-
TGTGCCAGCAGTTTAGTAGTAGGGGTATCCACAGATACGCAGTATTTT,CASSLVVGVSTDTQYF,TRBV27,-,TRBJ2-3,-
TGCGCCAGCAGCCCCATGGTGAGGGGGCTCCAAGAGACCCAGTACTTC,CASSPMVRGLQETQYF,TRBV5-1,TRBD1,TRBJ2-5,-
TGTGCCACCAGCGAGGACAGCTATGGCTACACCTTC,CATSEDSYGYTF,TRBV15,-,TRBJ1-2,few
TGCGCCAGCAGCTTGGAGGAGCGCTACTACGAGCAGTACTTC,CASSLEERYYEQYF,TRBV5-1,-,TRBJ2-7,-
TGTGCCAGCAGTCCGGACCGGGATGCATGGTACGAGCAGTACTTC,CASSPDRDAWYEQYF,TRBV27,-,TRBJ2-7,-
TGCAGTGCTTGGACAGAGCAGTACTTC,CSAWTEQYF,TRBV20-1,-,TRBJ2-7,-
TGCGCCAGCAGTCAATCGGGCAGGGGGCGTGGCTACACCTTC,CASSQSGRGRGYTF,TRBV23-1,TRBD1,TRBJ1-2,few
TGTGCCAGCATGACAGACTCCTACGAGCAGTACTTC,CASMTDSYEQYF,TRBV27,-,TRBJ2-7,once
TGTGCCAGCAGCTTCCGGGAAACCTACGAGCAGTACTTC,CASSFRETYEQYF,TRBV27,-,TRBJ2-7,-
TGTGCCAGTACCGTCCCCGACACAGATACGCAGTATTTT,CASTVPDTDTQYF,TRBV27,-,TRBJ2-3,-
TGCACCAGCAGCCATCCGGCGATTCACTGTGGCTACACCTTC,CTSSHPAIHCGYTF,TRBV1,-,TRBJ1-2,-
TGCGCCAGCAGCCAAGAAAGGGACAGGGTCTACGAGCAGTACTTC,CASSQERDRVYEQYF,TRBV4-1,TRBD1,TRBJ2-7,-
TGTGCCAGCAGTTTAGCGGCGAGCAATCAGCCCCAGCATTTT,CASSLAASNQPQHF,TRBV27,-,TRBJ1-5,-
TGCAGCGTTCTGGGAGCGGGGGTCACAGATACGCAGTATTTT,CSVLGAGVTDTQYF,TRBV29-1,TRBD2,TRBJ2-3,-
TGTGCCAGCAGTGCGGACCATACGTTCGGTGAGCAGTTCTTC,CASSADHTFGEQFF,TRBV2,-,TRBJ2-1,-
TGTGCCAGCAGTGACTTTACAGGGGAAGGCTACACCTTC,CASSDFTGEGYTF,TRBV25-1,TRBD1,TRBJ1-2,-
TGCAGCGTTCTTACCGGCCTAACCGGTTACTCCTACGAGCAGTACTTC,CSVLTGLTGYSYEQYF,TRBV29-1,-,TRBJ2-7,few
TGTGCCAGCAGCTCCCCTATTGCAGGCTACGAGCAGTACTTC,CASSSPIAGYEQYF,TRBV5-6,-,TRBJ2-7,once
TGTGCCAGCAGCGTCGGGGGAGGGACCCAGTACTTC,CASSVGGGTQYF,TRBV5-6,-,TRBJ2-5,-
TGTGCCAGCAGGGGATACCAAGAGACCCAGTACTTC,CASRGYQETQYF,TRBV2,-,TRBJ2-5,-
TGTGCCAGCAGCACGGGGACAGGTTTCGAGCAGTTCTTC,CASSTGTGFEQFF,TRBV5-6,TRBD1,TRBJ2-1,-
TGTGCCAGCCGTTACAATAACAGGGGGCGCGATGGCTACACCTTC,CASRYNNRGRDGYTF,TRBV28,TRBD1,TRBJ1-2,-
TGCGCCAGCAGCCCTGACAGCTATAGCAATCAGCCCCAGCATTTT,CASSPDSYSNQPQHF,TRBV5-1,-,TRBJ1-5,-
TGTGCCAGCAGTCTTGGACACCTCTCCTACGAGCAGTACTTC,CASSLGHLSYEQYF,TRBV28,-,TRBJ2-7,-
TGTGCCTGGAGGGGCAGGGTGTTCGGGAACACTGAAGCTTTCTTT,CAWRGRVFGNTEAFF,TRBV30,-,TRBJ1-1,-
TGTGCCAGCAGCCAAGCCCTTTACAATGAGCAGTTCTTC,CASSQALYNEQFF,TRBV14,-,TRBJ2-1,few
TGCAGCGTTGAAGGGACTAGCGGGGAACAAGAGACCCAGTACTTC,CSVEGTSGEQETQYF,TRBV29-1,TRBD2,TRBJ2-5,few
TGCGCCAGCAGCCAACTGAGTTCCGGGGAGCTGTTTTTT,CASSQLSSGELFF,TRBV4-1,-,TRBJ2-2,-
TGTGCCAGCAGTGAGGTAGGCACTGAAGCTTTCTTT,CASSEVGTEAFF,TRBV27,-,TRBJ1-1,-
TGTGCCAGAGGGGGTAGCGGGGGCTCCACCTACGAGCAGTACTTC,CARGGSGGSTYEQYF,TRBV21-1,-,TRBJ2-7,-